Here is one TCR beta chain with its context. The data originate from a study of blood T cell repertoires in COVID-19. Background on the study: Sites in the United States, Italy and Spain provided acute and convalescent COVID-19 samples. Nucleic acid was either cDNA or gDNA, and it came from T cells, B-cell-depleted T cells, or PBMCs.

Per the authors' pipeline: Nucleated cell counts were estimated from reference gene primer amplification. Assay: immunoSEQ multiplex PCR; the TCRdb copy retains only in-frame clones and omits some. V, J and clone size were drawn from that table, and D and trimming were deduced from the DNA. The data show 300,000 to 350,000 clones, with more than 75% seen just once and around 3.5% held by the top ten. This clonotype was sampled from a woman under 30 who had recovered from COVID-19. The sequenced material came from peripheral blood.

The CDR3 region is CASSLPLAGDITGELFF. CDR3 nucleotide sequence: TGCGCCAGCAGCCTGCCTCTAGCGGGAGATATCACCGGGGAGCTGTTTTTT. This chain connects TRBV5-1 to TRBJ2-2; TRBD2 matches 10 bases. Trimming cost V 4 bases and J 4 bases; bases outside gene matches: 10. The germline V gene has CDR1 SGHRS and CDR2 YFSETQ. There are 17 residues in the CDR3.